These 17 T cell receptor beta chains came from one sample sequenced in a study of T cells in Graves' hyperthyroidism and ophthalmopathy. Amplified TCR beta CDR3 regions derived from RNA transcripts. When the TCR CDR3 underwent first-round RT-PCR, the HTBI primer set was used. One entry per CDR3 protein results from TCRdb running MiXCR on the multiplex PCR reads. The data hold tens of thousands of distinct CDR3 sequences, with around 40% observed a single time. The sample was blood. The receptors derive from a woman aged 30 to 39 with Graves' hyperthyroidism.

This clonotype turned up a few times. V gene TRBV20-1 combines with J gene TRBJ1-5; maybe TRBD1 (5 bases). The V gene's germline CDR1 is DFQATT and CDR2 SNEGSKA (reference sequence). This CDR3 is 15 amino acids long. Trimming removed 1 base at V and 6 bases at J, with 16 bases between. CDR3 residues: CSARATGTEGQPQHF. The CDR3 bases are TGCAGTGCTAGAGCGACCGGGACTGAAGGTCAGCCCCAGCATTTT.

This clonotype was counted at least ten times. The V call is TRBV5-1, the J call TRBJ1-4, with 7 bases aligning to TRBD1. V lost 0 bases, J lost 0 bases, and 11 bases stayed unmatched. The germline V gene encodes CDR1 SGHRS and CDR2 YFSETQ. This CDR3 contains 19 residues. This chain's CDR3 is CASSLGSYRGRTTNEKLFF. For the CDR3, the DNA is TGCGCCAGCAGCTTGGGGAGCTACAGGGGACGGACAACTAATGAAAAACTGTTTTTT.

Notes on this clonotype: Just one base apart from a much larger clone, this may be a read error. The chain uses TRBV27 and TRBJ2-2, with TRBD2 as a possible D gene (5 bases). CDR3 length equals 16 residues. The germline CDR1 and CDR2 sequences are MNHEY and SMNVEV (reference sequence). In DNA form, the CDR3 reads TGTGCCAGCAGTTTACCGGGCGCTCAGGCCACCGGGGAGCTGTCTTTT. The encoded protein is CASSLPGAQATGELSF.

By share of the sample, this clonotype is medium-sized. The CDR3 DNA reads TGTGCCAGCAGCGGAGGGGTTGAGCAGTTCTTC. This encodes CASSGGVEQFF. J is TRBJ2-1 and V is TRBV7-3; TRBD2 might be the D (6 bases). The ends were cut back, 5 bases at V and 9 bases at J, with 8 bases in the middle. Germline V gene data show CDR1 as SGHTA and CDR2 as FQGTGA. The CDR3 has 11 residues.

The rearrangement uses TRBV2 and TRBJ1-2; D may be TRBD1 (5 bases). The CDR3 is made up of 13 amino acids. Trimming removed 7 bases from V and 6 bases from J, with 15 bases in between. CDR1 and CDR2 (germline): SNHLY, FYNNEI. The CDR3 loop reads CASILYRGDGYTF. CDR3 nucleotide sequence: TGTGCCAGCATCCTCTATCGGGGGGATGGCTACACCTTC. The full variable domain, rest sourced from reference TRBV2 and TRBJ1-2, is EPEVTQTPSHQVTQMGQEVILRCVPISNHLYFYWYRQILGQKVEFLVSFYNNEISEKSEIFDDQFSVERPDGSNFTLKIRSTKLEDSAMYFCASILYRGDGYTFGSGTRLTVV.

This clonotype has only a few counts. The V and J genes are TRBV2 and TRBJ2-7, with unresolved D. The CDR3 sequence is 14 residues long. Trimming left V 2 bases short and J 3 bases short, with 11 bases between. Germline V lookup: CDR1 SNHLY, CDR2 FYNNEI. The CDR3 DNA reads as TGTGCCAGCAGTGAATGGCAGCCGTACTACGAGCAGTACTTC. Amino acid sequence: CASSEWQPYYEQYF.

The chain is built from TRBV12-3 or TRBV12-4 and TRBJ1-5, with no clear D. The CDR3 has 15 amino acids. V was clipped by 5 bases and J by 0 bases, with 11 bases between them. Here the CDR3 reads CASSDTVYSNQPQHF. DNA for the CDR3: TGTGCCAGCAGTGACACAGTTTATAGCAATCAGCCCCAGCATTTT.

This clonotype qualifies as medium-sized. CDR3 bases: TGTGCCACCAGCACGTATGGTACTGAAGCTTTCTTT. Protein: CATSTYGTEAFF. The V gene is TRBV15, the J gene TRBJ1-1; unclear D gene. The CDR3 is 12 amino acids. The V and J ends lost 4 bases and 5 bases respectively, with 8 bases between them. Germline-derived CDR1 and CDR2 are LNHNV and YYDKDF (reference sequence).

The genes are TRBV6-5 and TRBJ2-7, with 7 bases lining up with TRBD1. The germline V gene has CDR1 MNHEY and CDR2 SVGAGI. This CDR3 region has 12 residues. Germline trimming cut 8 bases from V and 6 bases from J; bases unmatched to any gene: 7. CDR3 in DNA: TGTGCCAGCGGCGAGGGGGCGGGCGAGCAGTACTTC. Translated, it gives CASGEGAGEQYF.

This clonotype is labeled medium-sized. The rearrangement joins TRBV10-3 to TRBJ2-3; no clear D gene. The CDR3 is 15 residues long. V lost 2 bases and J 0 bases, leaving 9 bases between the germline ends. Germline loops: CDR1 ENHRY, CDR2 SYGVKD. The CDR3 coding sequence is TGTGCCATCAGTGAGGCCGACCCCAGCACAGATACGCAGTATTTT. Its protein is CAISEADPSTDTQYF.

This clonotype counts as medium-sized (0.01 to 0.1%). The V and J genes are TRBV19 and TRBJ1-5; 8 bases match TRBD1. Germline CDR1 is LNHDA and CDR2 is SQIVND (reference sequence). There are 14 residues in the CDR3. V shed 6 bases and J 5 bases; nucleotides not matched to a gene: 6. CDR3 loop: CASRTGQGHQPQHF. The CDR3 DNA is TGTGCCAGTAGGACTGGACAGGGCCATCAGCCCCAGCATTTT.

The V and J genes are TRBV12-3 or TRBV12-4 and TRBJ1-2; the match to TRBD1 covers 7 bases. V was pared by 3 bases and J by 6 bases, with 4 bases of the junction left unmatched. This CDR3 has 13 residues. The CDR3 nucleotides read TGTGCCAGCAGTTTTGATAGGGGGCATGGCTACACCTTC. It translates to CASSFDRGHGYTF.

The chain employs TRBV5-5 and TRBJ1-6, with D perhaps TRBD1 (6 bases). The V and J ends lost 5 bases and 5 bases respectively, with 14 bases between them. Germline V lookup: CDR1 SGHKS, CDR2 YYEKEE (reference sequence). CDR3 size: 15 residues. The CDR3 sequence is CASRLWQGNNSPLHF. CDR3 nucleotides: TGTGCCAGCAGGCTGTGGCAGGGGAATAATTCACCCCTCCACTTT.

The genes are TRBV19 and TRBJ2-3, with TRBD2 identical over 8 bases. CDR3 length equals 15 residues. Germline CDR1 and CDR2: LNHDA and SQIVND (reference sequence). V gave up 5 bases and J gave up 5 bases; unmatched junction bases: 9. CDR3 region: CASSAGLAGGDTQYF. The CDR3, as DNA: TGTGCCAGTAGTGCAGGACTAGCAGGCGGAGATACGCAGTATTTT. The whole variable domain, remainder taken from reference TRBV19 and TRBJ2-3, is DGGITQSPKYLFRKEGQNVTLSCEQNLNHDAMYWYRQDPGQGLRLIYYSQIVNDFQKGDIAEGYSVSREKKESFPLTVTSAQKNPTAFYLCASSAGLAGGDTQYFGPGTRLTVL.

The sample holds many counts of this clonotype. V and J are TRBV5-1 and TRBJ1-1, with D tentatively TRBD1 (6 bases). Germline loops: CDR1 SGHRS, CDR2 YFSETQ. There are 13 residues in the CDR3. The V end lost 1 base, the J end lost 7 bases, and 11 bases lay between the germline ends. The chain's CDR3 is CASSLLQGHEAFF. CDR3 nucleotides: TGCGCCAGCAGCTTGTTACAGGGCCATGAAGCTTTCTTT.

The J gene is TRBJ1-6, the V gene TRBV2; D gene uncertain. The CDR3 covers 14 residues. Trimming cost V 3 bases and J 5 bases, with 8 bases left between them. Germline loops: CDR1 SNHLY, CDR2 FYNNEI. Written as DNA, the CDR3 is TGTGCCAGCAGTGATCGGAAGAATAATTCACCCCTCCACTTT. Translation: CASSDRKNNSPLHF.

This clonotype was counted at least ten times. The chain couples TRBV4-1 to TRBJ2-3; D possibly corresponds to TRBD2 (5 bases). Deletions cut 1 base from V and 1 base from J, with 9 bases between. CDR1 is MGHRA, CDR2 YSYEKL, per germline. CDR3 length equals 15 residues. The CDR3 here is CASSQGPAGTDTQYF. CDR3 coding DNA: TGCGCCAGCAGCCAAGGCCCAGCGGGCACAGATACGCAGTATTTT.